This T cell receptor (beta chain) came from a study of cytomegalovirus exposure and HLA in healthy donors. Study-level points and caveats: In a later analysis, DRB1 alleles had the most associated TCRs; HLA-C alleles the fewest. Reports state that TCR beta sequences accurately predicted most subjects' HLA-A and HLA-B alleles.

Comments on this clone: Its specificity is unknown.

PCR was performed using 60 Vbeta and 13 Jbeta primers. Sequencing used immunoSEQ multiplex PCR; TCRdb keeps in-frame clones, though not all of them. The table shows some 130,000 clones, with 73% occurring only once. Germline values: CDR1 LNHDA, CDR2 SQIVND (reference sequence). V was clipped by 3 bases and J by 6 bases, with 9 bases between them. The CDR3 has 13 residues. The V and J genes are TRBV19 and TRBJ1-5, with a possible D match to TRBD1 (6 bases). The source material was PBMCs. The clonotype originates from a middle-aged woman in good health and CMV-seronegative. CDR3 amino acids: CASSIGGAQPQHF. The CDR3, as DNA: TGTGCCAGTAGTATTGGGGGGGCTCAGCCCCAGCATTTT.